One and the same sample provided the 29 T cell receptor beta chains below, sequenced in a study of blood T cell repertoires in COVID-19. The data were produced by immunoSEQ multiplex PCR, yet TCRdb's version contains in-frame clones alone and is incomplete. The sample lists 150,000 to 200,000 clones; just under 90% were seen once. Material for sequencing was peripheral blood. Receptors were obtained from a woman between 18 and 29 years old who had recovered from COVID-19.

V and J are TRBV27 and TRBJ2-6; unclear D gene. Germline values: CDR1 MNHEY, CDR2 SMNVEV (reference sequence). CDR3 length: 13 residues. Trimming stripped 8 bases from V and 0 bases from J, with 5 bases between. The CDR3 spells CASRSSGANVLTF. In nucleotides, the CDR3 is TGTGCCAGCCGGAGCTCTGGGGCCAACGTCCTGACTTTC.

V and J are TRBV7-2 and TRBJ2-2; a weak D match, TRBD2 (6 bases). V dropped 2 bases and J dropped 5 bases, with 9 bases sitting between them. The CDR3 length is 14 residues. CDR1 is SGHTA, CDR2 FQGNSA, per germline. CDR3 in DNA: TGTGCCAGCAGCTTATCGGGAGTGACCGGGGAGCTGTTTTTT. Amino acid sequence: CASSLSGVTGELFF.

CDR3 DNA: TGTGCCAGCAGTCCACGGCTCACTAGCGGGGTTACCGGGGAGCTGTTTTTT. This codes for CASSPRLTSGVTGELFF. The chain combines TRBV25-1 with TRBJ2-2; 10 positions match TRBD2. Germline trimming cut 5 bases from V and 5 bases from J; bases unmatched to any gene: 11. The CDR3 contains 17 residues. CDR1 and CDR2 from the germline V gene are MGHDK and SYGVNS.

The count of this clone is one. The rearrangement links TRBV7-9 to TRBJ2-2, with 7 bases aligning to TRBD2. The CDR3 runs 18 residues. Germline CDR1 reads SEHNR; CDR2 reads FQNEAQ (reference sequence). J was trimmed by 1 base and V by 5 bases; bases with no gene match: 13. The CDR3 DNA is TGTGCCAGCAGCCCCCTGGGAGGGCAGGGCCTGAACACCGGGGAGCTGTTTTTT. Protein sequence: CASSPLGGQGLNTGELFF.

The chain has TRBV6-1 and TRBJ2-5; 8 bases map to TRBD1. The CDR3 is 14 amino acids. Germline V gene data show CDR1 as MNHNS and CDR2 as SASEGT. Unmatched junction bases numbered 5, after V lost 3 bases and J lost 5 bases. DNA of the CDR3: TGTGCCAGCAGTGACGGCAGACAGGGGGAGACCCAGTACTTC. It is translated as CASSDGRQGETQYF.

The chain links TRBV27 to TRBJ2-3, with 11 bases that match TRBD2. The trim removed 0 bases at V and 3 bases at J, leaving 11 bases unmatched. CDR1 and CDR2 (germline): MNHEY, SMNVEV (reference sequence). The CDR3 is 19 residues long. The CDR3 here is CASSLSVLAGVDPTDTQYF. As DNA, the CDR3 is TGTGCCAGCAGTTTATCGGTACTAGCGGGAGTTGACCCGACAGATACGCAGTATTTT.

This sequence joins TRBV7-2 and TRBJ2-3; 8 bases are shared with TRBD2. Unmatched junction bases numbered 10, after V lost 6 bases and J lost 2 bases. Germline CDR1 and CDR2: SGHTA and FQGNSA. This CDR3 is 16 amino acids long. CDR3 nucleotides: TGTGCCAGCAGGAAGAGCGGGGGAGTGAACACAGATACGCAGTATTTT. Encoded protein: CASRKSGGVNTDTQYF.

J is TRBJ2-7 and V is TRBV19, with 10 bases fitting TRBD2. V lost 5 bases to trimming and J lost 0 bases; unmatched junction nucleotides: 10. Germline CDR1 is LNHDA and CDR2 is SQIVND (reference sequence). The CDR3 sequence is 17 residues long. The CDR3 here is CASSPGLATTLSYEQYF. The CDR3 DNA reads as TGTGCCAGTAGTCCGGGACTAGCGACCACGCTCTCCTACGAGCAGTACTTC.

J is TRBJ1-1 and V is TRBV19; no clear D gene. The germline V gene encodes CDR1 LNHDA and CDR2 SQIVND (reference sequence). V lost 5 bases and J lost 7, with 14 bases in between. This CDR3 is 13 amino acids long. The CDR3 sequence: CASSSSRSSEAFF. CDR3 sequence (DNA): TGTGCCAGTAGTTCGTCTAGGAGCAGTGAAGCTTTCTTT.

This clone was detected only once. The V call is TRBV13, the J call TRBJ2-4; 7 nucleotides align to TRBD1. Germline loops: CDR1 PRHDT, CDR2 FYEKMQ (reference sequence). The CDR3 spans 15 residues. The junction had 8 bases not matched to a gene; V was cut back by 4 bases and J by 5 bases. CDR3 in amino acids: CASSSTGARENIQYF. For the CDR3, the DNA is TGTGCCAGCAGCTCCACAGGGGCAAGGGAAAACATTCAGTACTTC.

V usage is TRBV28 and J usage is TRBJ1-1; D is perhaps TRBD1 (5 bases). Germline V gene lookup returns CDR1 MDHEN and CDR2 SYDVKM. V lost 2 bases to trimming and J lost 0 bases, with 10 bases between them. CDR3 length: 15 amino acids. The CDR3, as DNA: TGTGCCAGCAGTTTACCCTCAGGGTTGAACACTGAAGCTTTCTTT. It is translated as CASSLPSGLNTEAFF.

Turning to this clone: Other DNA sequences from this sample encode an identical CDR3 as well. The genes are TRBV6-5 and TRBJ1-6; D remains ambiguous. The CDR3 consists of 12 residues. V lost 3 bases and J lost 7, with 4 bases in between. Germline V gene sequence: CDR1 MNHEY, CDR2 SVGAGI. The CDR3 DNA follows: TGTGCCAGCAGTTATCTAAATTCACCCCTCCACTTT. It specifies CASSYLNSPLHF.

This sequence joins TRBV7-2 and TRBJ1-2, with a possible D match to TRBD1 (6 bases). Germline loops: CDR1 SGHTA, CDR2 FQGNSA. Deletions cut 5 bases from V and 8 bases from J, with 18 bases between. The CDR3 consists of 14 residues. CDR3 loop: CASSVLSGARGYTF. In DNA, the CDR3 is TGTGCCAGCAGCGTACTCTCAGGGGCGCGAGGCTACACCTTC.

The chain uses TRBV11-2 and TRBJ2-7; D remains unclear. The germline V and J ends were trimmed by 0 bases and 4 bases, with 7 bases remaining between them. The CDR3 has 13 residues. The V gene's germline CDR1 is SGHAT and CDR2 FQNNGV. The CDR3 DNA follows: TGTGCCAGCAGCTTAGAGGTGGCTTACGAGCAGTACTTC. Translated: CASSLEVAYEQYF. Using reference TRBV11-2 and TRBJ2-7 for the parts outside the CDR3, the full variable domain is EAGVAQSPRYKIIEKRQSVAFWCNPISGHATLYWYQQILGQGPKLLIQFQNNGVVDDSQLPKDRFSAERLKGVDSTLKIQPAKLEDSAVYLCASSLEVAYEQYFGPGTRLTVT.

The chain has TRBV7-8 and TRBJ2-5; TRBD2 matches 8 bases. CDR1 is SGHVS, CDR2 FQNEAQ, per germline. V shed 4 bases and J 5 bases; nucleotides not matched to a gene: 15. There are 17 residues in the CDR3. The DNA for the CDR3 is TGTGCCAGCAGCTCCTTTCCAGCGGGGGCCGGCGGGGAGACCCAGTACTTC. Protein sequence: CASSSFPAGAGGETQYF.

The V and J genes are TRBV7-9 and TRBJ1-2, with 8 nucleotides matching TRBD1. Trimming at V came to 6 bases and at J to 4 bases, leaving 7 bases not matched to a gene. The CDR3 has 14 amino acids. CDR1 and CDR2 from the germline V gene are SEHNR and FQNEAQ (reference sequence). DNA of the CDR3: TGTGCCAGCAGTTACACCACAGGGGGCTATGGCTACACCTTC. Translation gives CASSYTTGGYGYTF. Full variable domain (remainder filled in from reference TRBV7-9 and TRBJ1-2): DTGVSQNPRHKITKRGQNVTFRCDPISEHNRLYWYRQTLGQGPEFLTYFQNEAQLEKSRLLSDRFSAERPKGSFSTLEIQRTEQGDSAMYLCASSYTTGGYGYTFGSGTRLTVV.

This sequence joins TRBV6-2 or TRBV6-3 and TRBJ2-4, with 9 bases identical to TRBD2. CDR3 size: 17 residues. From germline, CDR1 is MNHEY and CDR2 SVGEGT. J lost 0 bases, V lost 6 bases, and 9 bases had no gene match. Here the CDR3 DNA reads TGTGCCAGCAGATACGATAGCGGGGGATTAGCCAAAAACATTCAGTACTTC. This gives the protein CASRYDSGGLAKNIQYF.

V is TRBV19 and J is TRBJ1-5; a possible D gene is TRBD1 (6 bases). This CDR3 contains 16 residues. V was trimmed by 5 bases and J by 3 bases, leaving 17 bases between them. CDR1 is LNHDA and CDR2 is SQIVND in the germline V gene (reference sequence). This chain's CDR3 is CASSGLGGTLNQPQHF. The CDR3 DNA follows: TGTGCCAGTAGTGGTTTGGGTGGGACACTCAATCAGCCCCAGCATTTT.

This chain uses TRBV3-1 (or the pseudogene TRBV3-2) with TRBJ1-1; 9 nucleotides align to TRBD1. From germline, CDR1 is LGHDT and CDR2 YNNKEL (reference sequence). The CDR3 consists of 14 residues. Trimming removed 4 bases from V and 4 bases from J; junction bases left unmatched: 4. CDR3 DNA: TGTGCCAGCAGCCTACAGGGGGCGCGCACTGAAGCTTTCTTT. Its translation: CASSLQGARTEAFF.

Written as DNA, the CDR3 is TGTGCCAGCAGCGACGGGGGGAATCAGCCCCAGCATTTT. Protein: CASSDGGNQPQHF. The rearrangement links TRBV6-6 to TRBJ1-5; D is possibly TRBD1 (5 bases). The germline gives CDR1 MNHNY, CDR2 SVGAGI (reference sequence). The CDR3 totals 13 residues. V gave up 6 bases and J gave up 4 bases, with 10 bases separating them.

This clone was counted many times. The chain uses TRBV7-3 and TRBJ1-2; D is possibly TRBD1 (6 bases). V lost 5 bases to trimming and J lost 2 bases, with 15 bases between them. This CDR3 has 15 residues. Germline CDR1 is SGHTA and CDR2 is FQGTGA. The CDR3 DNA reads TGTGCCAGCAGCAGCTGGACAGACCCCAACTATGGCTACACCTTC. The encoded protein is CASSSWTDPNYGYTF. Variable domain in full (rest from reference TRBV7-3 and TRBJ1-2): GAGVSQTPSNKVTEKGKYVELRCDPISGHTALYWYRQSLGQGPEFLIYFQGTGAADDSGLPNDRFFAVRPEGSVSTLKIQRTERGDSAVYLCASSSWTDPNYGYTFGSGTRLTVV.

V gene TRBV9 combines with J gene TRBJ2-2; TRBD2 matches at 10 bases. The CDR3 has 16 amino acids. J gave up 3 bases and V 1 base, and 3 bases lay outside the gene matches. The germline gives CDR1 SGDLS, CDR2 YYNGEE. The CDR3 here is CASSVTSGDYTGELFF. DNA for the CDR3: TGTGCCAGCAGCGTAACTAGCGGGGACTACACCGGGGAGCTGTTTTTT.

This sequence joins TRBV19 and TRBJ2-5; 11 bases are a match to TRBD1. The CDR3 loop spans 14 amino acids. V gave up 4 bases and J gave up 7 bases; unmatched junction bases: 5. Germline assignment: CDR1 LNHDA and CDR2 SQIVND (reference sequence). CDR3 residues: CASSTGQGAGTQYF. The CDR3 DNA reads TGTGCCAGTAGTACCGGACAGGGGGCGGGGACCCAGTACTTC.

This chain uses TRBV7-2 with TRBJ2-7, with TRBD2 matching over 7 bases. The CDR3 covers 14 residues. Trimming at V came to 5 bases and at J to 2 bases, leaving 6 bases not matched to a gene. The V gene's germline CDR1 is SGHTA and CDR2 FQGNSA. CDR3 coding DNA: TGTGCCAGCAGCAACCGAGCGGGGCCCTACGAGCAGTACTTC. Translation: CASSNRAGPYEQYF.

The chain links TRBV19 to TRBJ2-1, with 12 bases aligning to TRBD2. The CDR3 sequence is 16 residues long. Unmatched junction bases numbered 9, after V lost 5 bases and J lost 7 bases. Per germline, CDR1 LNHDA and CDR2 SQIVND (reference sequence). The CDR3 DNA sequence: TGTGCCAGTAGTTCCGGACTAGCGGGAAATAGGAATGAGCAGTTCTTC. It translates to CASSSGLAGNRNEQFF.

CDR3 region: CASSPGQHNEQFF. In DNA, the CDR3 is TGTGCCAGCAGCCCCGGACAGCACAATGAGCAGTTCTTC. This chain links TRBV5-4 with TRBJ2-1, with a tentative D call TRBD1 (6 bases). CDR3 size: 13 residues. Germline V gene lookup returns CDR1 SGHNT and CDR2 YYREEE (reference sequence). Between the trimmed V and J ends, which lost 4 bases and 5 bases, there was a span of 10 bases. Complete variable domain (other parts from reference TRBV5-4 and TRBJ2-1): ETGVTQSPTHLIKTRGQQVTLRCSSQSGHNTVSWYQQALGQGPQFIFQYYREEENGRGNFPPRFSGLQFPNYSSELNVNALELDDSALYLCASSPGQHNEQFFGPGTRLTVL.

V is TRBV5-4 and J is TRBJ2-3, with 14 bases that match TRBD2. Germline V gives CDR1 SGHNT, CDR2 YYREEE (reference sequence). After removal of 3 bases from V and 4 bases from J, the junction contained 4 bases not matched to a gene. The CDR3 is 16 residues long. CDR3 DNA sequence: TGTGCCAGCAGCTCGGGACTAGCGGGAGTACCAGATACGCAGTATTTT. Translated: CASSSGLAGVPDTQYF.

J is TRBJ1-2 and V is TRBV4-2; D uncertain. Deletions cut 3 bases from V and 6 bases from J, with 14 bases between. This CDR3 is built from 14 residues. Germline-derived CDR1 and CDR2 are LGHNA and YNFKEQ. This chain's CDR3 is CASSQARRVDGYTF. The DNA of the CDR3 is TGTGCCAGCAGCCAGGCAAGGAGGGTCGATGGCTACACCTTC.

This chain links TRBV2 with TRBJ2-7, with unresolved D. The V gene lost 2 bases and the J gene lost 5 bases, with 7 bases spanning the gap. The germline V gene has CDR1 SNHLY and CDR2 FYNNEI. The CDR3 totals 12 residues. The CDR3 DNA sequence: TGTGCCAGCAGTGAACGGAGTGACGAGCAGTACTTC. This codes for CASSERSDEQYF.